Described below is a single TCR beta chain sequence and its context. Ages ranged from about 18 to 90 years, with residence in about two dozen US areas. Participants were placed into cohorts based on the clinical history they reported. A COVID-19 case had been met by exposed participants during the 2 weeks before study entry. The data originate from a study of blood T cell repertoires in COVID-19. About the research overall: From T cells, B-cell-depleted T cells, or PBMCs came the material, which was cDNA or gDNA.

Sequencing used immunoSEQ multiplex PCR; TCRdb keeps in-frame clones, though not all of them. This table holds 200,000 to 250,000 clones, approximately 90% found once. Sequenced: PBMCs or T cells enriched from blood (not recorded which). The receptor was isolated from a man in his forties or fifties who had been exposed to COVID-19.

CDR3 protein: CASSPQLQGAQGETQYF. In DNA, the CDR3 is TGTGCCAGCAGCCCTCAGTTACAGGGGGCTCAAGGAGAGACCCAGTACTTC. V and J are TRBV5-4 and TRBJ2-5; 9 positions match TRBD1. The trim removed 4 bases at V and 4 bases at J, leaving 14 bases unmatched. The CDR3 is made up of 17 amino acids. From germline, CDR1 is SGHNT and CDR2 YYREEE (reference sequence).